The 21 T cell receptor beta chains in this list originate from one sample, sequenced in a study of control samples from healthy donors and cancer patients. Clones were sequenced by immunoSEQ multiplex PCR, and TCRdb holds only the in-frame ones, with some missing. The sample consists of roughly 160,000 clones, about 86% of them appearing once. Sample: blood. These receptors came from a woman in her 30s in good health.

This sequence joins TRBV5-1 and TRBJ1-4, with D unresolved. The V end lost 0 bases, the J end lost 7 bases, and 7 bases lay between the germline ends. The germline CDR1 and CDR2 sequences are SGHRS and YFSETQ. CDR3 size: 13 residues. The CDR3, as DNA: TGCGCCAGCAGCTTGGGTCGGGCTGAAAAACTGTTTTTT. It is translated as CASSLGRAEKLFF.

This rearrangement joins TRBV19 to TRBJ2-3; D gene ambiguous. Trimming pared 5 bases from V and 2 bases from J, leaving 8 bases between. The CDR3 loop spans 13 amino acids. CDR1 is LNHDA and CDR2 is SQIVND in the germline V gene (reference sequence). The CDR3 DNA reads TGTGCCAGTAGTGTCCGGGTCACAGATACGCAGTATTTT. Its translation: CASSVRVTDTQYF.

This clone is labeled medium-sized. The genes are TRBV6-4 and TRBJ2-3; TRBD2 aligns across 8 bases. CDR1 MRHNA and CDR2 SNTAGT come from the germline V gene. V lost 2 bases, J lost 5 bases, and 6 bases stayed unmatched. This CDR3 has 15 residues. The CDR3 loop is CASSDEREGKDTQYF. The CDR3 DNA sequence: TGTGCCAGCAGTGACGAACGGGAGGGTAAAGATACGCAGTATTTT.

The V and J genes are TRBV5-4 and TRBJ2-3, with 10 bases lining up with TRBD2. The CDR3 loop spans 16 amino acids. Germline-derived CDR1 and CDR2 are SGHNT and YYREEE (reference sequence). V was pared by 4 bases and J by 2 bases, with 7 bases of the junction left unmatched. The CDR3: CASSLGLAVNTDTQYF. For the CDR3, the DNA is TGTGCCAGCAGCCTTGGACTAGCGGTTAACACAGATACGCAGTATTTT.

The CDR3 protein is CATSRAKRETQYF. For the CDR3, the DNA is TGTGCCACCAGCAGGGCCAAGCGGGAGACCCAGTACTTC. The rearrangement links TRBV15 to TRBJ2-5, with a weak D call TRBD2 (5 bases). Germline CDR1 reads LNHNV; CDR2 reads YYDKDF (reference sequence). This CDR3 spans 13 amino acids. The V gene lost 3 bases and the J gene lost 5 bases, with 10 bases spanning the gap. Complete variable domain (other parts from reference TRBV15 and TRBJ2-5): DAMVIQNPRYQVTQFGKPVTLSCSQTLNHNVMYWYQQKSSQAPKLLFHYYDKDFNNEADTPDNFQSRRPNTSFCFLDIRSPGLGDTAMYLCATSRAKRETQYFGPGTRLLVL.

The V and J genes are TRBV9 and TRBJ1-1, with D possibly being TRBD1 (5 bases). The CDR3 sequence is 12 residues long. CDR1 and CDR2 (germline): SGDLS, YYNGEE. The germline V and J ends were trimmed by 5 bases and 2 bases, with 7 bases remaining between them. Written as DNA, the CDR3 is TGTGCCAGCAGGGGGGTAAACACTGAAGCTTTCTTT. As protein: CASRGVNTEAFF.

V and J are TRBV7-2 and TRBJ1-1; possibly TRBD1 for D (5 bases). V was cut by 0 bases and J by 6 bases, with 8 bases left in between. The CDR3 contains 13 residues. CDR1 is SGHTA and CDR2 is FQGNSA in the germline V gene. The CDR3 spells CASSLAGRAEAFF. The CDR3 nucleotides are TGTGCCAGCAGCTTAGCGGGCAGGGCTGAAGCTTTCTTT. Full variable domain (remainder filled in from reference TRBV7-2 and TRBJ1-1): GAGVSQSPSNKVTEKGKDVELRCDPISGHTALYWYRQSLGQGLEFLIYFQGNSAPDKSGLPSDRFSAERTGGSVSTLTIQRTQQEDSAVYLCASSLAGRAEAFFGQGTRLTVV.

The chain combines TRBV24-1 with TRBJ1-2, with a tentative D call TRBD1 (5 bases). CDR1 KGHDR and CDR2 SFDVKD come from the germline V gene. The CDR3 totals 14 residues. V dropped 4 bases and J dropped 6 bases, with 14 bases sitting between them. This chain's CDR3 is CATSEGRDVNGYTF. DNA for the CDR3: TGTGCCACCAGTGAGGGCCGGGACGTAAATGGCTACACCTTC.

This clone has more than one count but fewer than ten. This rearrangement joins TRBV29-1 to TRBJ2-3, with 10 bases aligning to TRBD2. V shed 4 bases, J shed 8 bases, and the junction held 12 bases outside the gene matches. The CDR3 covers 15 residues. From germline, CDR1 is SQVTM and CDR2 ANQGSEA. The CDR3 nucleotides read TGCAGCGTTGCGGGAGCGGGAGGGGGTGTGAGTACGCAGTATTTT. Amino acids: CSVAGAGGGVSTQYF.

V and J are TRBV28 and TRBJ2-3, with D unclear. The CDR3 extends over 12 amino acids. Germline V gene data show CDR1 as MDHEN and CDR2 as SYDVKM. V was clipped by 5 bases and J by 7 bases, with 10 bases between them. In DNA form, the CDR3 reads TGTGCCAGCAGTCCGCCCGATCATACGCAGTATTTT. This encodes CASSPPDHTQYF.

J is TRBJ2-3 and V is TRBV6-5; D possibly corresponds to TRBD1 (5 bases). V lost 7 bases, J lost 2 bases, and 10 bases lay in between. CDR1 is MNHEY and CDR2 is SVGAGI in the germline V gene. This CDR3 region has 13 residues. In DNA, the CDR3 is TGTGCCAGCACCGACAGCAACACAGATACGCAGTATTTT. This sequence encodes CASTDSNTDTQYF.

The chain is built from TRBV3-1 (or the pseudogene TRBV3-2) and TRBJ2-2, with D unclear. Germline CDR1 and CDR2: LGHDT and YNNKEL (reference sequence). V lost 0 bases and J 8 bases, leaving 10 bases between the germline ends. The CDR3 is 14 amino acids. CDR3: CASSQDGLGGELFF. CDR3 nucleotide sequence: TGTGCCAGCAGCCAAGATGGGCTCGGAGGGGAGCTGTTTTTT.

The chain couples TRBV9 to TRBJ2-1; 15 positions match TRBD2. The V segment lost 4 bases and the J segment 8 bases; nucleotides outside the gene matches: 7. The germline V gene encodes CDR1 SGDLS and CDR2 YYNGEE. This CDR3 region has 16 residues. The chain's CDR3 is CASSSGLAGGRDEQFF. The CDR3 DNA is TGTGCCAGCAGCTCGGGACTAGCGGGGGGTCGGGATGAGCAGTTCTTC.

DNA of the CDR3: TGTGCCAGCTCACTCGATATCATCGGGGGAGACACCGGGGAGCTGTTTTTT. This sequence encodes CASSLDIIGGDTGELFF. The V and J genes are TRBV18 and TRBJ2-2, with D maybe TRBD2 (6 bases). Germline V lookup: CDR1 KGHSH, CDR2 LQKENI. CDR3 length equals 17 residues. V dropped 4 bases and J dropped 3 bases, with 18 bases sitting between them.

V gene TRBV3-1 (or the pseudogene TRBV3-2) combines with J gene TRBJ2-1; 11 bases line up with TRBD1. Germline trimming cut 1 base from V and 7 bases from J; bases unmatched to any gene: 3. Germline assignment: CDR1 LGHDT and CDR2 YNNKEL (reference sequence). The length of the CDR3 is 15 residues. The DNA of the CDR3 is TGTGCCAGCAGCCAAGGGACAGGGGGCCATAATGAGCAGTTCTTC. Translation gives CASSQGTGGHNEQFF.

The gene calls are TRBV7-6 and TRBJ2-1, with 7 bases matching TRBD1. Germline V CDR1 and CDR2: SGHVS, FNYEAQ. The CDR3 covers 19 residues. Germline trimming cut 1 base from V and 0 bases from J; bases unmatched to any gene: 12. Here the CDR3 reads CASSLGPRGPRSSYNEQFF. CDR3 DNA: TGTGCCAGCAGCTTAGGTCCTAGGGGGCCGCGGAGCTCCTACAATGAGCAGTTCTTC.

The chain couples TRBV6-5 to TRBJ2-1; unclear D gene. The CDR3 has 14 amino acids. CDR1 and CDR2 from the germline V gene are MNHEY and SVGAGI. V was cut by 2 bases and J by 4 bases, with 9 bases left in between. DNA for the CDR3: TGTGCCAGCAGTTACGGTACTTTATACAATGAGCAGTTCTTC. Protein sequence: CASSYGTLYNEQFF.

The chain recombines TRBV14 with TRBJ2-5; D perhaps matches TRBD2 (6 bases). V lost 1 base and J 2 bases, leaving 11 bases between the germline ends. The V gene's germline CDR1 is SGHDN and CDR2 FVKESK. The CDR3 is 15 amino acids. For the CDR3, the DNA is TGTGCCAGCAGCCAAGTGCTCAGCGGGCAAGAGACCCAGTACTTC. Its translation: CASSQVLSGQETQYF.

The CDR3 DNA follows: TGTGCCAGCTCAAAGGACAGGGGGTACTCTGGAAACACCATATATTTT. It encodes CASSKDRGYSGNTIYF. The chain combines TRBV18 with TRBJ1-3, with 10 bases matching TRBD1. Losses at the gene ends were 5 bases for V and 0 bases for J; bases not matched to a gene: 4. CDR3 length: 16 residues. CDR1 KGHSH and CDR2 LQKENI come from the germline V gene. The complete variable domain, with remaining parts taken from reference TRBV18 and TRBJ1-3, reads NAGVMQNPRHLVRRRGQEARLRCSPMKGHSHVYWYRQLPEEGLKFMVYLQKENIIDESGMPKERFSAEFPKEGPSILRIQQVVRGDSAAYFCASSKDRGYSGNTIYFGEGSWLTVV.

The chain carries TRBV29-1 and TRBJ1-2, with unresolved D. The CDR3 is 14 amino acids. V dropped 3 bases and J dropped 3 bases, with 14 bases sitting between them. The germline V gene encodes CDR1 SQVTM and CDR2 ANQGSEA. CDR3 amino acids: CSVDGHTGDYGYTF. CDR3 DNA: TGCAGCGTTGATGGGCACACCGGGGACTATGGCTACACCTTC.

The chain recombines TRBV5-1 with TRBJ1-3; 7 nucleotides line up with TRBD1. CDR1 SGHRS and CDR2 YFSETQ come from the germline V gene. The CDR3 runs to 16 residues. Germline trimming cut 2 bases from V and 2 bases from J; bases unmatched to any gene: 7. CDR3 nucleotide sequence: TGCGCCAGCAGCTTAGAGGGGGCCTCTACTGGAAACACCATATATTTT. Encoded protein: CASSLEGASTGNTIYF.